This entry is about one T cell receptor (beta chain). The table came from immunoSEQ multiplex PCR; TCRdb's copy has only in-frame clones and leaves some out. The sample contains under 200,000 clones, about 86% of which appear only once. This entry is derived from a study of blood T cell repertoires in COVID-19. Study-level information: Sources were T cells, B-cell-depleted T cells, or PBMCs; the material itself was cDNA or gDNA.

There are 16 residues in the CDR3. The trim removed 4 bases at V and 0 bases at J, leaving 7 bases unmatched. Per the germline V gene, CDR1 is SGHRS and CDR2 is YFSETQ. The TCR sequence derives from a man in his forties or fifties with active or convalescent COVID-19. The source material was peripheral blood. V is TRBV5-1 and J is TRBJ1-3, with 7 nucleotides matching TRBD1. The CDR3: CASSVGQTHSGNTIYF. The DNA of the CDR3 is TGCGCCAGCAGCGTGGGACAGACCCACTCTGGAAACACCATATATTTT.